Each of the 14 T cell receptor beta chains below was sequenced from the same sample in a study of cytomegalovirus exposure and HLA in healthy donors (dated by TCRdb to between 2016 and 2019). Preparation of the library involved the immunoSEQ multiplex PCR assay. The source is immuneACCESS, and TCRdb retained only in-frame sequences with V and J called. Part of the clones is not carried over; for the studies checked, unresolved V genes explain less than half of this, and the remainder is unexplained. A total of more than 90,000 clones appear in this sample, less than 90% of them only once. The top ten clones comprise roughly 4.4% of the sample. Sequenced material: PBMCs. Every receptor here comes from a man between 18 and 29 years old in good health and CMV-seropositive.

V usage is TRBV6-6 and J usage is TRBJ2-2; no reliable D call. Germline CDR1 reads MNHNY; CDR2 reads SVGAGI (reference sequence). The CDR3 length is 12 residues. The ends were cut back, 6 bases at V and 7 bases at J, with 9 bases in the middle. DNA for the CDR3: TGTGCCAGCAGCCTCCCCGGCGGGGAGCTGTTTTTT. Its protein is CASSLPGGELFF.

This clone was seen just once. This chain joins TRBV25-1 and TRBJ2-1; TRBD1 might be the D (5 bases). With 3 bases removed from V and 2 bases from J, the gap between germline ends came to 17 bases. This CDR3 is built from 17 residues. Germline values: CDR1 MGHDK, CDR2 SYGVNS. DNA for the CDR3: TGTGCCAGCAGTGACTCCTCAGGGAAGGGCACCTACAATGAGCAGTTCTTC. Encoded protein: CASSDSSGKGTYNEQFF.

In this sample, this clone turned up once. J is TRBJ2-1 and V is TRBV5-4; D is possibly TRBD1 (6 bases). The CDR3 spans 15 residues. The V end lost 5 bases, the J end lost 3 bases, and 15 bases lay between the germline ends. Germline assignment: CDR1 SGHNT and CDR2 YYREEE (reference sequence). CDR3 sequence (DNA): TGTGCCAGCAGGGCCCGGAGGACAGACTACAATGAGCAGTTCTTC. Amino acid sequence: CASRARRTDYNEQFF.

A single count supports this clone. The V call is TRBV27, the J call TRBJ1-6; D remains ambiguous. The V gene lost 3 bases and the J gene lost 8 bases, with 26 bases spanning the gap. From germline, CDR1 is MNHEY and CDR2 SMNVEV (reference sequence). The CDR3 consists of 19 residues. CDR3 in DNA: TGTGCCAGCAGTTTGCCCCAGCTCGCTAATGGGCCGGTCGATTCACCCCTCCACTTT. As protein: CASSLPQLANGPVDSPLHF.

By proportion, this clone is large. This chain links TRBV4-1 with TRBJ2-2; D uncertain. Trimming cost V 4 bases and J 4 bases, with 7 bases left between them. The CDR3 is made up of 13 amino acids. Germline loops: CDR1 MGHRA, CDR2 YSYEKL. CDR3 sequence (DNA): TGCGCCAGCAGCCCCGTCCGCACCGGGGAGCTGTTTTTT. Encoded protein: CASSPVRTGELFF.

V and J are TRBV18 and TRBJ2-7, with 8 bases fitting TRBD1. The CDR3 totals 14 residues. Germline V gene lookup returns CDR1 KGHSH and CDR2 LQKENI. V lost 4 bases, J lost 3 bases, and 5 bases stayed unmatched. In DNA form, the CDR3 reads TGTGCCAGCTCACTGGGACAGGACTTCTACGAGCAGTACTTC. Encoded protein: CASSLGQDFYEQYF.

DNA for the CDR3: TGTGCCAGCAGTGAAGGGGGACAGGGATTACCCTACGAGCAGTACTTC. The encoded protein is CASSEGGQGLPYEQYF. This rearrangement joins TRBV2 to TRBJ2-7, with 9 bases aligning to TRBD1. Looked up from germline, CDR1 is SNHLY and CDR2 is FYNNEI. The CDR3 has 16 residues. V lost 1 base, J lost 2 bases, and 6 bases stayed unmatched.

V and J are TRBV15 and TRBJ2-2, with D possibly being TRBD1 (6 bases). Trimming took 5 bases from V and 0 from J, leaving 10 bases between them. CDR3 size: 15 residues. Germline loops: CDR1 LNHNV, CDR2 YYDKDF (reference sequence). The CDR3 sequence is CATSGRQANTGELFF. The CDR3 DNA sequence: TGTGCCACCAGCGGGAGACAGGCGAACACCGGGGAGCTGTTTTTT.

This chain uses TRBV9 with TRBJ2-1; TRBD2 aligns across 8 bases. CDR1 is SGDLS, CDR2 YYNGEE, per germline. CDR3 size: 14 residues. V shed 4 bases and J 3 bases; nucleotides not matched to a gene: 3. This CDR3 is CASSILADYNEQFF. CDR3 sequence (DNA): TGTGCCAGCAGCATACTAGCGGACTACAATGAGCAGTTCTTC.

J is TRBJ1-5 and V is TRBV7-2; TRBD1 matches 9 bases. The germline gives CDR1 SGHTA, CDR2 FQGNSA. The junction had 5 bases not matched to a gene; V was cut back by 7 bases and J by 4 bases. The CDR3 is made up of 14 amino acids. CDR3 DNA: TGTGCCAGCACCCCCGGGACAGGGAATCAGCCCCAGCATTTT. This codes for CASTPGTGNQPQHF. Drawing the rest from reference TRBV7-2 and TRBJ1-5, the complete variable domain is GAGVSQSPSNKVTEKGKDVELRCDPISGHTALYWYRQSLGQGLEFLIYFQGNSAPDKSGLPSDRFSAERTGGSVSTLTIQRTQQEDSAVYLCASTPGTGNQPQHFGDGTRLSIL.

The rearrangement joins TRBV7-6 to TRBJ2-3, with 14 bases lining up with TRBD2. Trimming cost V 3 bases and J 1 base; bases outside gene matches: 3. Germline-derived CDR1 and CDR2 are SGHVS and FNYEAQ. The length of the CDR3 is 17 residues. CDR3 in DNA: TGTGCCAGCAGCTTCCAGGGACTAGCGGGGGGCACAGATACGCAGTATTTT. Translation: CASSFQGLAGGTDTQYF.

The chain joins TRBV5-4 to TRBJ2-5, with a possible D match to TRBD2 (6 bases). Trimming cost V 0 bases and J 7 bases, with 16 bases left between them. From germline, CDR1 is SGHNT and CDR2 YYREEE (reference sequence). The CDR3 is made up of 15 amino acids. CDR3 sequence: CASSLVSGFGGTQYF. CDR3 DNA: TGTGCCAGCAGCTTGGTTAGCGGTTTTGGGGGGACCCAGTACTTC.

The chain joins TRBV6-5 to TRBJ1-2; 7 nucleotides align to TRBD1. From germline, CDR1 is MNHEY and CDR2 SVGAGI. Trimming took 0 bases from V and 8 from J; bases not matched to a gene: 6. This CDR3 has 14 residues. The CDR3 DNA reads TGTGCCAGCAGTTACTCGTACAGGGGCGAGGGCTACACCTTC. Amino acids: CASSYSYRGEGYTF.

The chain carries TRBV7-9 and TRBJ1-1, with D maybe TRBD1 (5 bases). The V end lost 1 base, the J end lost 1 base, and 7 bases lay between the germline ends. The CDR3 has 14 amino acids. Germline CDR1 and CDR2: SEHNR and FQNEAQ (reference sequence). Written as DNA, the CDR3 is TGTGCCAGCAGCTTAGTAAGGGGGAACACTGAAGCTTTCTTT. It translates to CASSLVRGNTEAFF.